This T cell receptor beta chain emerged from a study of technical replicates of blood from several donors. This table comes from immunoSEQ multiplex PCR, and its TCRdb copy is limited to in-frame clones, with some not included. Of 55,000 to 75,000 clones in the sample, approximately 94% were seen once. This CDR3 is 17 amino acids long. Unmatched junction bases numbered 17, after V lost 6 bases and J lost 3 bases. Per germline, CDR1 SNHLY and CDR2 FYNNEI. The sequenced sample consisted of T cells isolated from PBMCs. This clonotype originated in a human donor in good health. This sequence joins TRBV2 and TRBJ2-7; 7 nucleotides agree with TRBD1. CDR3 nucleotide sequence: TGTGCCAGCAGGCCCCTGGAGACAGGGACGAGCGTCTACGAGCAGTACTTC. The encoded protein is CASRPLETGTSVYEQYF.